Following are 31 T cell receptor beta chains from one sample sequenced in a study of shared clonotypes between healthy human individuals. The assay was immunoSEQ multiplex PCR, and TCRdb's table has in-frame clones only and misses some. Of some 2.3 million clones detected, 85% to 95% appear once; the ten largest clones hold 0.39%. The sample was naive CD4+ T cells from PBMCs. Noted subset: CD45RA+ positively selected. The receptors derive from a man between 18 and 29 years old in good health. Some clones in this sample may be carry-over from other donors' samples.

The chain has TRBV23-1 and TRBJ1-5, with D possibly TRBD1 on 6 matching bases. TRBV23-1 carries the ORF label, with uncertain function. The V and J ends lost 0 bases and 2 bases respectively, with 11 bases between them. The CDR3 spans 16 residues. CDR3 DNA: TGCGCCAGCAGTCAATCATCCGGGGGCGGCAATCAGCCCCAGCATTTT. Amino acid sequence: CASSQSSGGGNQPQHF.

The chain recombines TRBV6-1 with TRBJ2-1, with D tentatively TRBD2 (6 bases). The germline V gene has CDR1 MNHNS and CDR2 SASEGT. The CDR3 extends over 15 amino acids. Between the trimmed V and J ends, which lost 4 bases and 4 bases, there was a span of 14 bases. In DNA, the CDR3 is TGTGCCAGCAGTGTACGGCGGGACCCATACAATGAGCAGTTCTTC. It translates to CASSVRRDPYNEQFF.

The V gene is TRBV23-1, the J gene TRBJ1-3, with D possibly being TRBD1 (6 bases). TRBV23-1 is an ORF for which the function is uncertain. The V gene lost 6 bases and the J gene lost 3 bases, with 24 bases spanning the gap. This CDR3 has 18 amino acids. As DNA, the CDR3 is TGCGCCAGCAGAGAGGGGGGAGATGCCCCAGGAGATGGAAACACCATATATTTT. As protein: CASREGGDAPGDGNTIYF.

The CDR3 here is CAWSVRPLQQYF. For the CDR3, the DNA is TGTGCCTGGAGTGTGCGGCCGCTCCAGCAGTACTTC. The rearrangement uses TRBV30 and TRBJ2-7; no clear D. This CDR3 spans 12 amino acids. The germline V gene has CDR1 GTSNPN and CDR2 SVGIG (reference sequence). Trimming pared 0 bases from V and 8 bases from J, leaving 11 bases between.

This clone was detected once. This chain joins TRBV10-2 and TRBJ1-5, with D possibly being TRBD1 (5 bases). There are 18 residues in the CDR3. The V end lost 2 bases, the J end lost 2 bases, and 19 bases lay between the germline ends. Germline V lookup: CDR1 WSHSY, CDR2 SAAADI. The CDR3 here is CASSEGGRGDRRNQPQHF. CDR3 sequence (DNA): TGCGCCAGCAGTGAGGGGGGACGGGGGGACCGGCGCAATCAGCCCCAGCATTTT.

The rearrangement links TRBV11-3 to TRBJ2-2, with a weak D call TRBD1 (6 bases). The germline V and J ends were trimmed by 5 bases and 4 bases, with 17 bases remaining between them. Germline CDR1 is SGHNT and CDR2 is YENEEA. The CDR3 is made up of 16 amino acids. This CDR3 reads CASSPAPGQITGELFF. The CDR3 bases are TGTGCCAGCAGCCCCGCCCCGGGACAAATCACCGGGGAGCTGTTTTTT. Full variable domain (remainder filled in from reference TRBV11-3 and TRBJ2-2): EAGVVQSPRYKIIEKKQPVAFWCNPISGHNTLYWYLQNLGQGPELLIRYENEEAVDDSQLPKDRFSAERLKGVDSTLKIQPAELGDSAVYLCASSPAPGQITGELFFGEGSRLTVL.

The chain is built from TRBV6-5 and TRBJ2-7; no definite D call. V was clipped by 1 base and J by 3 bases, with 4 bases between them. Looked up from germline, CDR1 is MNHEY and CDR2 is SVGAGI. The CDR3 spans 12 residues. CDR3 in amino acids: CASSYWGYEQYF. The CDR3 DNA is TGTGCCAGCAGTTACTGGGGCTACGAGCAGTACTTC.

The genes are TRBV11-2 and TRBJ2-3, with D hard to call. Germline V gives CDR1 SGHAT, CDR2 FQNNGV. The CDR3 has 14 residues. V was shortened by 5 bases and J by 3 bases, with 12 bases between the two germline ends. CDR3 nucleotides: TGTGCCAGCAGCCCCCAACCCGGAACAGATACGCAGTATTTT. Protein product: CASSPQPGTDTQYF.

The chain combines TRBV28 with TRBJ2-5; D possibly corresponds to TRBD1 (6 bases). This CDR3 is built from 14 residues. V gave up 8 bases and J gave up 1 base, with 14 bases separating them. Germline values: CDR1 MDHEN, CDR2 SYDVKM. For the CDR3, the DNA is TGTGCCAGCTCCACAGACAGGATCCAAGAGACCCAGTACTTC. It codes for CASSTDRIQETQYF.

V usage is TRBV5-1 and J usage is TRBJ2-2; D call uncertain. The V and J ends lost 1 base and 4 bases respectively, with 20 bases between them. The germline gives CDR1 SGHRS, CDR2 YFSETQ. This CDR3 is 18 amino acids long. The CDR3 loop reads CASSLNSVLSRRTGELFF. CDR3 coding DNA: TGCGCCAGCAGCTTGAATTCCGTTTTGAGTAGACGCACCGGGGAGCTGTTTTTT.

The J gene is TRBJ2-3, the V gene TRBV7-8; perhaps TRBD1 as D (5 bases). The CDR3 has 14 residues. The germline V gene encodes CDR1 SGHVS and CDR2 FQNEAQ. Trimming left V 4 bases short and J 5 bases short, with 13 bases between. This CDR3 is CASSSPSGKDTQYF. For the CDR3, the DNA is TGTGCCAGCAGCTCTCCCTCAGGGAAAGATACGCAGTATTTT.

This clone was observed a single time. The chain is built from TRBV19 and TRBJ1-3; no definite D call. Per the germline V gene, CDR1 is LNHDA and CDR2 is SQIVND (reference sequence). Trimming shortened V by 4 bases and J by 5 bases, and 18 bases separated the two germline ends. This CDR3 is built from 16 residues. The CDR3 region is CASSTRTENYRNTIYF. The DNA for the CDR3 is TGTGCCAGTAGTACAAGGACGGAGAACTATCGAAACACCATATATTTT.

This clone came up once. The V and J genes are TRBV29-1 and TRBJ1-2; D call uncertain. The CDR3 extends over 11 amino acids. The germline V gene encodes CDR1 SQVTM and CDR2 ANQGSEA. V lost 4 bases to trimming and J lost 7 bases, with 10 bases between them. CDR3 sequence (DNA): TGCAGCGTTGTTTATATCAGTGGCTACACCTTC. Protein sequence: CSVVYISGYTF.

The chain recombines TRBV4-1 with TRBJ2-2, with 7 bases lining up with TRBD2. CDR1 is MGHRA and CDR2 is YSYEKL in the germline V gene. This CDR3 comprises 19 residues. V shed 4 bases, J shed 7 bases, and the junction held 21 bases outside the gene matches. CDR3 protein: CASSPKAGRGRLEGGELFF. The CDR3 nucleotides read TGCGCCAGCAGCCCTAAGGCGGGGAGGGGTCGCCTGGAGGGCGGGGAGCTGTTTTTT.

A note on this clone: Other DNA sequences in this specimen translate into the identical CDR3. The chain recombines TRBV18 with TRBJ2-5; D possibly uses TRBD1 or TRBD2 (5 bases each). Germline V gene lookup returns CDR1 KGHSH and CDR2 LQKENI. This CDR3 comprises 15 residues. V shed 2 bases and J shed 5 bases, with 15 bases lying between them. The CDR3: CASSPGTSGRETQYF. CDR3 coding DNA: TGTGCCAGCTCACCAGGGACGAGTGGGCGCGAGACCCAGTACTTC.

The sample holds one count of this clone. V is TRBV5-4 and J is TRBJ2-7; D is unresolved. The germline V and J ends were trimmed by 1 base and 0 bases, with 5 bases remaining between them. The CDR3 is made up of 13 amino acids. The germline V gene has CDR1 SGHNT and CDR2 YYREEE (reference sequence). CDR3 sequence: CASSLPNSYEQYF. The CDR3 DNA follows: TGTGCCAGCAGCTTGCCCAACTCCTACGAGCAGTACTTC.

The chain combines TRBV5-6 with TRBJ2-3; 8 nucleotides line up with TRBD2. The CDR3 runs to 17 residues. Trimming removed 1 base from V and 5 bases from J; junction bases left unmatched: 12. From germline, CDR1 is SGHDT and CDR2 YYEEEE. The CDR3 region is CASSLTGGPSGVDTQYF. In DNA, the CDR3 is TGTGCCAGCAGCTTGACGGGAGGGCCATCCGGAGTAGATACGCAGTATTTT.

The V gene is TRBV18, the J gene TRBJ2-3; D is perhaps TRBD2 (6 bases). The V gene's germline CDR1 is KGHSH and CDR2 LQKENI. The CDR3 runs 16 residues. V was shortened by 2 bases and J by 2 bases, with 14 bases between the two germline ends. The CDR3 sequence is CASSPMRDSVTDTQYF. CDR3 DNA sequence: TGTGCCAGCTCACCAATGCGGGACTCGGTCACAGATACGCAGTATTTT. The full variable domain, with the rest looked up from reference TRBV18 and TRBJ2-3, is NAGVMQNPRHLVRRRGQEARLRCSPMKGHSHVYWYRQLPEEGLKFMVYLQKENIIDESGMPKERFSAEFPKEGPSILRIQQVVRGDSAAYFCASSPMRDSVTDTQYFGPGTRLTVL.

The J gene is TRBJ2-5, the V gene TRBV6-5; TRBD1 matches at 11 bases. The tail of the sequence fits TRBJ2-7 better, so the J call may be wrong. The CDR3 is 14 residues long. CDR1 and CDR2 from the germline V gene are MNHEY and SVGAGI. The CDR3 DNA reads TGTGCCAGCAGTTACTGGGACAGGGGGTCCGAGCAGTACTTC. Translated: CASSYWDRGSEQYF.

J is TRBJ1-1 and V is TRBV2, with TRBD1 as a possible D gene (6 bases). With 1 base removed from V and 8 bases from J, the gap between germline ends came to 20 bases. The CDR3 spans 16 residues. Looked up from germline, CDR1 is SNHLY and CDR2 is FYNNEI. The CDR3 DNA follows: TGTGCCAGCAGTGAAGGGTTCGGGTGGCAGGGGAGGGAAGCTTTCTTT. Translation: CASSEGFGWQGREAFF.

The rearrangement joins TRBV7-2 to TRBJ1-2, with 7 bases aligning to TRBD1. Germline V gene sequence: CDR1 SGHTA, CDR2 FQGNSA. The CDR3 extends over 14 amino acids. V was pared by 5 bases and J by 4 bases, with 7 bases of the junction left unmatched. The CDR3 sequence: CASSENRGGYGYTF. The CDR3 DNA reads as TGTGCCAGCAGCGAAAACAGGGGTGGCTATGGCTACACCTTC.

V is TRBV19 and J is TRBJ1-1, with D uncertain. V lost 6 bases and J 1 base, leaving 12 bases between the germline ends. CDR1 is LNHDA and CDR2 is SQIVND in the germline V gene (reference sequence). The CDR3 loop spans 14 amino acids. Here the CDR3 reads CASRTSLSNTEAFF. Written as DNA, the CDR3 is TGTGCCAGTAGAACAAGCCTCTCGAACACTGAAGCTTTCTTT.

In the case of this clone: Other DNA sequences in the same sample also yield this CDR3. The V and J genes are TRBV5-1 and TRBJ2-3; 8 bases agree with TRBD2. The CDR3 totals 14 residues. V dropped 5 bases and J dropped 0; count of bases not matched to a gene: 2. Germline V CDR1 and CDR2: SGHRS, YFSETQ. The chain's CDR3 is CASRASGSTDTQYF. The CDR3 DNA is TGCGCCAGCAGAGCTAGCGGGAGCACAGATACGCAGTATTTT.

The chain uses TRBV28 and TRBJ1-1, with 7 bases identical to TRBD1. V shed 3 bases, J shed 0 bases, and the junction held 10 bases outside the gene matches. The CDR3 totals 17 residues. CDR1 is MDHEN, CDR2 SYDVKM, per germline. The CDR3 DNA is TGTGCCAGCAGTTTTCGTGGAAAGGGACAGTTGAACACTGAAGCTTTCTTT. The encoded protein is CASSFRGKGQLNTEAFF.

This rearrangement joins TRBV28 to TRBJ1-2; D is unclear. The V gene's germline CDR1 is MDHEN and CDR2 SYDVKM. V shed 4 bases and J shed 6 bases, with 24 bases lying between them. This CDR3 is built from 17 residues. CDR3 sequence reads: CASSSSETWVALNGYTF. CDR3 in DNA: TGTGCCAGCAGTTCCTCCGAGACATGGGTTGCGCTTAATGGCTACACCTTC.

The rearrangement joins TRBV9 to TRBJ1-1; 8 bases line up with TRBD1. V shed 0 bases, J shed 6 bases, and the junction held 7 bases outside the gene matches. The CDR3 is 15 residues long. Germline-derived CDR1 and CDR2 are SGDLS and YYNGEE. In DNA form, the CDR3 reads TGTGCCAGCAGCGTAGCAGGACAGGGTCTGGCTGAAGCTTTCTTT. Protein: CASSVAGQGLAEAFF.

For the CDR3, the DNA is TGCGCCAGCAGCCAACCCCGAAGAGACAGGGGATACACCGGGGAGCTGTTTTTT. Translating it yields CASSQPRRDRGYTGELFF. This chain joins TRBV4-1 and TRBJ2-2, with 8 positions matching TRBD1. The CDR3 totals 18 residues. Per germline, CDR1 MGHRA and CDR2 YSYEKL. The V segment lost 2 bases and the J segment 3 bases; nucleotides outside the gene matches: 11.

The chain employs TRBV7-2 and TRBJ2-7; 14 bases match TRBD2. Germline lookup yields CDR1 SGHTA and CDR2 FQGNSA. The CDR3 is 15 residues long. V gave up 6 bases and J gave up 7 bases; unmatched junction bases: 8. As DNA, the CDR3 is TGTGCCAGCAGATATGGACTAGCGGGAGGTTATGAGCAGTACTTC. Protein product: CASRYGLAGGYEQYF. Filled out from reference TRBV7-2 and TRBJ2-7, the complete variable domain reads GAGVSQSPSNKVTEKGKDVELRCDPISGHTALYWYRQSLGQGLEFLIYFQGNSAPDKSGLPSDRFSAERTGGSVSTLTIQRTQQEDSAVYLCASRYGLAGGYEQYFGPGTRLTVT.

This chain joins TRBV27 and TRBJ2-7, with 9 bases identical to TRBD1. This CDR3 spans 15 amino acids. The V gene's germline CDR1 is MNHEY and CDR2 SMNVEV (reference sequence). The V segment lost 2 bases and the J segment 2 bases; nucleotides outside the gene matches: 4. CDR3 residues: CASSLRTGAAYEQYF. The DNA of the CDR3 is TGTGCCAGCAGTTTACGGACAGGGGCCGCCTACGAGCAGTACTTC.

This chain uses TRBV7-8 with TRBJ2-5, with D unclear. CDR3 size: 13 residues. Germline CDR1 is SGHVS and CDR2 is FQNEAQ. V lost 0 bases, J lost 1 base, and 3 bases lay in between. The CDR3 DNA sequence: TGTGCCAGCAGCTTAGCTGTCCAAGAGACCCAGTACTTC. It specifies CASSLAVQETQYF.

This clone was picked up a small number of times. The chain uses TRBV5-1 and TRBJ1-5; D possibly corresponds to TRBD1 (5 bases). The CDR3 is made up of 13 amino acids. Trimming removed 3 bases from V and 7 bases from J, with 11 bases in between. Per germline, CDR1 SGHRS and CDR2 YFSETQ. The CDR3 reads CASSYGGDQPQHF. In DNA form, the CDR3 reads TGCGCCAGCAGCTATGGGGGGGACCAGCCCCAGCATTTT.